In its sample, the clone carrying this T cell receptor (beta chain) was seen a few times. Its antigen is as yet unknown. This sample was taken from a study of cytomegalovirus exposure and HLA in healthy donors. Study results and limitations: The study recorded 164 TCR beta chains that were cytomegalovirus-associated. The authors confirmed in vitro that a few CMV-associated chains were specific for CMV antigens. First-cohort TCR clusters tended to co-occur in the 90 to 150 validation repertoires, a later analysis found. A classifier reportedly called cytomegalovirus status with high sensitivity and specificity.

Here immunoSEQ multiplex PCR was the method, and the copy in TCRdb shows in-frame clones only, minus some. The data hold fewer than 300,000 clones, with 88% observed a single time. From germline, CDR1 is SGHDN and CDR2 FVKESK. The V end was cut by 4 bases, the J end by 7 bases, with 16 bases between. The CDR3 is 14 amino acids. This TCR derives from a woman in her late teens or twenties in good health and CMV-seronegative. The chain couples TRBV14 to TRBJ2-5, with a weak D call TRBD2 (7 bases). The sequencing sample was made of PBMCs. CDR3 loop: CASSPLGGGGTQYF. DNA of the CDR3: TGTGCCAGCAGCCCCCTTGGGGGGGGCGGGACCCAGTACTTC.